Sequencing of this T cell receptor beta chain was carried out in a study of T-cell memory formation after mild COVID-19. After 5'RACE with constant-segment primers, TCR alpha and TCR beta cDNA libraries carrying sample barcodes and UMIs were obtained. TCRdb re-analysed the 5' RACE reads in MiXCR, keeping a single row per CDR3 protein. The data hold 120,000 to 150,000 distinct CDR3 sequences, with approximately 6% observed a single time. This clonotype was counted many times. Trimming removed 6 bases from V and 9 bases from J; junction bases left unmatched: 11. The CDR3 covers 14 residues. Germline V gives CDR1 MNHEY, CDR2 SVGAGI.

The V and J genes are TRBV6-5 and TRBJ2-1, with 7 bases fitting TRBD1. The specimen sequenced was PBMCs or a T cell subset sorted from them (not recorded which). The clonotype was recovered from an adult woman who had mild COVID-19 (a few samples of this study predate the infection). Cell type and time point are not known. CDR3 bases: TGTGCCAGCAGCCACCGGGACAGTCGAGGTGAGCAGTTCTTC. Protein product: CASSHRDSRGEQFF.